The TCR beta chain described here comes from a study of siplizumab effects on memory and regulatory T cells (dated by TCRdb to between 2017 and 2020). Background on the whole study: The study examined how the anti-CD2 antibody siplizumab affects alloreactive T-cell subsets in allogeneic mixed lymphocyte reactions built from human PBMCs.

General findings and caveats noted by the study authors: Among mappable alloreactive CD4+ clones, the Treg-derived fraction averaged approximately 69% with siplizumab versus about 27% in control reactions. Compared with memory T cells, unstimulated naive T cells appeared more diverse, and naive cells seemed to make a substantial contribution to the alloresponse. Sequences below about 10^-5 frequency were poorly captured, so only a minor fraction of alloreactive clones could be mapped to unstimulated subsets. Siplizumab significantly reduced the cumulative frequency of alloreactive sequences traceable to unstimulated CD4+ memory T cells. A naive or memory phenotype could not be assigned to roughly 80-96% of proliferating CD4+ or CD8+ clones. The suppressive function of proliferating Tregs from siplizumab cultures was not functionally confirmed.

V is pruned by 5 bases and J by 1 base, leaving 3 bases of the junction without a gene match. The germline V gene sets CDR1 to SGHAT and CDR2 to FQNNGV. The CDR3 spans 16 residues, from the cysteine through the phenylalanine. The CDR3 DNA has 48 bases and is translated from base 1. The method behind the library was the immunoSEQ multiplex PCR assay. Each sample had some 94,000 TCR templates assayed by the deep sequencing platform. Genomic DNA extracted from sorted T cells was used for TCRbeta CDR3 sequencing. Per the authors' processing: The R programming language was used for clonal analysis of TCRbeta CDR3 data. Alloreactive CD4+ and CD8+ clones were defined by comparing unstimulated samples with post-reaction CFSE-low samples. Regulatory or non-regulatory origin of alloreactive CD4+ clones was assigned by matching sequences to the sorted unstimulated Treg and non-Treg repertoires. TCRdb re-hosts the immuneACCESS table, in-frame sequences only. Its copies lack some clones; in the studies checked, an unresolved V gene accounts for under half of them, and the cause for the rest is not known. That table furnishes V, J and clone size, whereas the DNA furnished D and trimming. The sample records 85,000 or so clones, 95% of which are singletons. Together, the top ten hold 18% of the sample.

As regards this clone: The clone's antigen remains unknown. One base away there is no much larger clone; base qualities are not given.

Sorted unstimulated T cells and proliferating T cells recovered from mixed lymphocyte reactions were subjected to TCRbeta CDR3 sequencing. Fresh whole blood from about 9 HLA-typed healthy donors was used as the source from which PBMCs were isolated. The specimen sequenced was CD8+ T cells sorted from blood. This sequence uses TRBV11-2 and TRBJ2-2; 11 bases in the middle match TRBD2. This TCR was recovered from a human donor in good health. The nucleotide sequence is given as TGTGCCAGCAGCCTACTAGCGGGAGTGAACACCGGGGAGCTGTTTTTT. Translated, it reads CASSLLAGVNTGELFF.